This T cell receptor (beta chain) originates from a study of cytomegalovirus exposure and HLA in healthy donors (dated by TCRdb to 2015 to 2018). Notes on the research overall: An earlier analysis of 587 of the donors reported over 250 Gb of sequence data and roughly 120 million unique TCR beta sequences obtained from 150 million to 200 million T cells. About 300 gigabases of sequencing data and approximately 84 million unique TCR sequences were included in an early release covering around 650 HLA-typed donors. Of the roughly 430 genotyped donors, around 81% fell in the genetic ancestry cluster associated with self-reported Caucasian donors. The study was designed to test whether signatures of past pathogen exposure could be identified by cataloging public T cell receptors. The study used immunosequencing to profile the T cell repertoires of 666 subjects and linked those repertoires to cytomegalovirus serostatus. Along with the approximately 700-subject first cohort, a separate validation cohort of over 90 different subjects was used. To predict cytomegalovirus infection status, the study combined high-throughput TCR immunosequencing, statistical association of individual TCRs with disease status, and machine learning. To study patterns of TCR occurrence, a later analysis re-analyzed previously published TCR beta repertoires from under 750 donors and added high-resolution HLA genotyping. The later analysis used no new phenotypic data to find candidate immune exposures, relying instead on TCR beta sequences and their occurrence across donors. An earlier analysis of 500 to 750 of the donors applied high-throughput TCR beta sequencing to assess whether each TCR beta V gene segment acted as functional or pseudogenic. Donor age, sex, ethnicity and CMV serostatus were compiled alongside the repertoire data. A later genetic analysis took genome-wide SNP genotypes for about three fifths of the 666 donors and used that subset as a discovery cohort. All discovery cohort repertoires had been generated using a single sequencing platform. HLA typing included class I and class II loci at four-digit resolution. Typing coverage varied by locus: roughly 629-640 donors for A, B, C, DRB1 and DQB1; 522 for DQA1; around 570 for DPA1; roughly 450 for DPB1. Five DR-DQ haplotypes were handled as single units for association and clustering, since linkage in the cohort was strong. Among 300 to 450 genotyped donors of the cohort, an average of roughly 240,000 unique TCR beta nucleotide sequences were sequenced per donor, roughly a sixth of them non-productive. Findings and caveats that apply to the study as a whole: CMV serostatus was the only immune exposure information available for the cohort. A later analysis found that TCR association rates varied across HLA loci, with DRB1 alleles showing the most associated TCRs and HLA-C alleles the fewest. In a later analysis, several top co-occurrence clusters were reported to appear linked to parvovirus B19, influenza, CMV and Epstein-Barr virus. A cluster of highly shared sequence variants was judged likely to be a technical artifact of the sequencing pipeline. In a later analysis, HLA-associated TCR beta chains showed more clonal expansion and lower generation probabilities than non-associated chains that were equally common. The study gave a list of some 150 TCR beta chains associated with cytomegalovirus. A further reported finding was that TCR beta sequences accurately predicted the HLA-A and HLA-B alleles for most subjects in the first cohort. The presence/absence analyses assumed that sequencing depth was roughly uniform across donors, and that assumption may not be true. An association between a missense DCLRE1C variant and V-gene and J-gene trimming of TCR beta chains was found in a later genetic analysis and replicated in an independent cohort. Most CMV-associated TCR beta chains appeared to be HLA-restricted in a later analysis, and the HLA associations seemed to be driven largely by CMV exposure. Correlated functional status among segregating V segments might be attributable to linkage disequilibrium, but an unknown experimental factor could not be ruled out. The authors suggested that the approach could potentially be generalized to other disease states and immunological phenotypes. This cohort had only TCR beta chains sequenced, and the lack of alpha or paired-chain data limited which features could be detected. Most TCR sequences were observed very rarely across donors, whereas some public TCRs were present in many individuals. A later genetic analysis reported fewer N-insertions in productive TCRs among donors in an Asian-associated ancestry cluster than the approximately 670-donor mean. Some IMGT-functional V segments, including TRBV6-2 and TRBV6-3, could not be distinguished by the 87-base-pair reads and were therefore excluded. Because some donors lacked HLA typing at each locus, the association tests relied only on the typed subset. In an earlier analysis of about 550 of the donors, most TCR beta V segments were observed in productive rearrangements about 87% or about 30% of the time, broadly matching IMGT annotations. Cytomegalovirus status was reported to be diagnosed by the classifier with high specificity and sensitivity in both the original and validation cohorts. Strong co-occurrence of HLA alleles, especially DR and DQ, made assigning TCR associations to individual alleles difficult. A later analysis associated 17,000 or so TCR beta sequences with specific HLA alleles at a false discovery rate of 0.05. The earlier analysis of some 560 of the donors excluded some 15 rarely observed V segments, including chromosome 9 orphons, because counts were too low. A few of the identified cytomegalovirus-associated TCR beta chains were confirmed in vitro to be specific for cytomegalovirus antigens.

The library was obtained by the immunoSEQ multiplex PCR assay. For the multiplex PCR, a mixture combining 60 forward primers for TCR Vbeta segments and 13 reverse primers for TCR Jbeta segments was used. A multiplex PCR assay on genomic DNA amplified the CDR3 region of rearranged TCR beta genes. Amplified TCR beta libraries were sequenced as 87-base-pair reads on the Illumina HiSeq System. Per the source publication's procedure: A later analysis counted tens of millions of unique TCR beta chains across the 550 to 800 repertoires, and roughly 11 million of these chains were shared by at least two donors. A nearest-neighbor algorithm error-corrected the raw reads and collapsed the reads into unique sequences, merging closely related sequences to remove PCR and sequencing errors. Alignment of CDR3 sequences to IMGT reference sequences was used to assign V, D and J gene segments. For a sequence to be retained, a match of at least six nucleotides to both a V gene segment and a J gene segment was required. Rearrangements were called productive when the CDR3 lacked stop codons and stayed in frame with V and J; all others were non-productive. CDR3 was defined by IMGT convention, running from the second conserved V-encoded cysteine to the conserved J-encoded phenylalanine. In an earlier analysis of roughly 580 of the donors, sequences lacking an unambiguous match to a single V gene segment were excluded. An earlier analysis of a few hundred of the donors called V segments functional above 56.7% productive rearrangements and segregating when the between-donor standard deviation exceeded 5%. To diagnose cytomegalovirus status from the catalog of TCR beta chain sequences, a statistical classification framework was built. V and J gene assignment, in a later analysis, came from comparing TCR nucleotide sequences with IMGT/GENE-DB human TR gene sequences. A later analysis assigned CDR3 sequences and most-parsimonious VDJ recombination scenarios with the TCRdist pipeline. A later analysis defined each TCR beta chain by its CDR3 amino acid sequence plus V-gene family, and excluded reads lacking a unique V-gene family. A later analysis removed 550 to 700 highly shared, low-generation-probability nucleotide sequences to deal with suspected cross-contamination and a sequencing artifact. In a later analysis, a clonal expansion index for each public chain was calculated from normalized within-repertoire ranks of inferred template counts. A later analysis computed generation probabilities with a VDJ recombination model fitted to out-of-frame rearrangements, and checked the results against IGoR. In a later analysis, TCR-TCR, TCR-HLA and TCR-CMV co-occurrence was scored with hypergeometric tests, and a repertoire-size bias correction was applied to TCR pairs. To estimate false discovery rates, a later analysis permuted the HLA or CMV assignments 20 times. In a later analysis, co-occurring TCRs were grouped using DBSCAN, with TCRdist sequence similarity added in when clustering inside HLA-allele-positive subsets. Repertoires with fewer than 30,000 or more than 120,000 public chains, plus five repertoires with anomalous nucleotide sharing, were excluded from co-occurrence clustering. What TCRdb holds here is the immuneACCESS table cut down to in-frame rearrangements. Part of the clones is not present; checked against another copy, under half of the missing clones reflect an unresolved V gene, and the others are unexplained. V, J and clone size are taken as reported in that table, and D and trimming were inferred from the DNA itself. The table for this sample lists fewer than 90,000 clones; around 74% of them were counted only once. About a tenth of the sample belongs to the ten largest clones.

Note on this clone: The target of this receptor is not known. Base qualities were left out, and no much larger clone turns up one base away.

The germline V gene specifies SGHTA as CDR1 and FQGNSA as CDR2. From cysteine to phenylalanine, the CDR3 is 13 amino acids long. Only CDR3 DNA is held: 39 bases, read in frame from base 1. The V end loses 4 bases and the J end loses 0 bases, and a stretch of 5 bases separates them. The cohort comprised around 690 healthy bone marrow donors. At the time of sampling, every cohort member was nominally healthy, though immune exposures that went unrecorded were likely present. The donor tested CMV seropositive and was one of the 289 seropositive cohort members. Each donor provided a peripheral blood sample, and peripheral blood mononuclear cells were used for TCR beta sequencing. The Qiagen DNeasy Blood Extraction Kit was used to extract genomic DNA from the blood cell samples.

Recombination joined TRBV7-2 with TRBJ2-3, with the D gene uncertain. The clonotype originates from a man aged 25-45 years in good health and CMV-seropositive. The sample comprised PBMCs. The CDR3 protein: CASSSSSTDTQYF. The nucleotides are TGTGCCAGCAGCTCCTCGAGCACAGATACGCAGTATTTT.